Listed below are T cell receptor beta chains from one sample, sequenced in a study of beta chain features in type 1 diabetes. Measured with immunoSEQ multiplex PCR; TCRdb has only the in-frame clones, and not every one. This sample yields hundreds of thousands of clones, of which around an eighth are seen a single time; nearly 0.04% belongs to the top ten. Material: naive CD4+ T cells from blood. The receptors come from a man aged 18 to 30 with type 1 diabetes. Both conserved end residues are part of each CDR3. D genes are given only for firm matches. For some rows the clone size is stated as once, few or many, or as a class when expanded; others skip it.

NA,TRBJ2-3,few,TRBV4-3,CASSQEGNTDTQYF,TGCGCCAGCAGCCAAGAAGGGAACACAGATACGCAGTATTTT
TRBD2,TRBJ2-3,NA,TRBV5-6,CASSLASGRAQDTQYF,TGTGCCAGCAGCTTGGCTAGCGGGAGGGCCCAAGATACGCAGTATTTT
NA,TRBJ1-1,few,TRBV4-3,CASSLERMNTEAFF,TGCGCCAGCAGCCTCGAGAGGATGAACACTGAAGCTTTCTTT
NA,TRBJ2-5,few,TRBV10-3,CAISRTQETQYF,TGTGCCATCAGTAGGACGCAAGAGACCCAGTACTTC
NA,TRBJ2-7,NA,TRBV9,CASSVGPGDEQYF,TGTGCCAGCAGCGTAGGACCAGGCGACGAGCAGTACTTC
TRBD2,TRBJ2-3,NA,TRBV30,CAWSPGAGGGTDTQYF,TGTGCCTGGAGCCCCGGAGCGGGAGGTGGAACAGATACGCAGTATTTT
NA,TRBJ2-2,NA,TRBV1,CTSSQVLLADNTGELFF,TGCACCAGCAGCCAAGTCCTACTAGCGGACAACACCGGGGAGCTGTTTTTT
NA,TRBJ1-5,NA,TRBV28,CASRLPWGSRQPQHF,TGTGCCAGCAGACTCCCCTGGGGATCTCGGCAGCCCCAGCATTTT
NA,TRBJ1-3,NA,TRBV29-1,CSVGFKAAPENTIYF,TGCAGCGTTGGATTTAAGGCAGCCCCTGAAAACACCATATATTTT
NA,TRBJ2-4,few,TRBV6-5,CASRSGQSENIQYF,TGTGCCAGCAGATCAGGACAGAGCGAAAACATTCAGTACTTC
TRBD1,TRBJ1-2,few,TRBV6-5,CASSYFGQGLGYGYTF,TGTGCCAGCAGTTATTTCGGACAGGGGCTGGGTTATGGCTACACCTTC
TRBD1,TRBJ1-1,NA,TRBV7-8,CASSLAEEGQGTFF,TGTGCCAGCAGCTTAGCTGAGGAGGGACAGGGAACTTTCTTT
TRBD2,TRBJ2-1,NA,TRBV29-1,CSVATSGRADEQFF,TGCAGCGTTGCGACTAGCGGGAGGGCGGATGAGCAGTTCTTC
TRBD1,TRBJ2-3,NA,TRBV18,CASSPTGTGTADTQYF,TGTGCCAGCTCACCTACCGGGACAGGGACTGCCGATACGCAGTATTTT
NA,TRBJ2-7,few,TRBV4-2,CASSQDTYQQYF,TGTGCCAGCAGCCAAGATACCTACCAGCAGTACTTC
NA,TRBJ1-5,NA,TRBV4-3,CASSQAQGRQPQHF,TGCGCCAGCAGCCAAGCGCAGGGGAGACAGCCCCAGCATTTT
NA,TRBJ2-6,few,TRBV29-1,CSVDPSGANVLTF,TGCAGCGTTGACCCCTCTGGGGCCAACGTCCTGACTTTC
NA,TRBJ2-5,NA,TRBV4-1,CASSQRTPYQETQYF,TGCGCCAGCAGCCAAAGGACACCGTACCAAGAGACCCAGTACTTC
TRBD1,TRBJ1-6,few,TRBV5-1,CASSSIYSGTGDSPLHF,TGCGCCAGCAGCTCGATTTACTCCGGGACAGGAGATTCACCCCTCCACTTT
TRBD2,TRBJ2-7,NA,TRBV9,CASSPGRGAYEQYF,TGTGCCAGCAGCCCCGGGAGGGGCGCCTACGAGCAGTACTTC
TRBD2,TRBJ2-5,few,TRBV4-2,CASSQAGLGAETQYF,TGTGCCAGCAGCCAGGCGGGACTAGGGGCGGAGACCCAGTACTTC
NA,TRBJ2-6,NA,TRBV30,CAWRTGSSGANVLTF,TGTGCCTGGAGAACAGGGAGCTCTGGGGCCAACGTCCTGACTTTC
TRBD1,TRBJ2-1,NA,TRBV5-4,CASSFGTGVNEQFF,TGTGCCAGCAGCTTCGGGACAGGGGTTAATGAGCAGTTCTTC
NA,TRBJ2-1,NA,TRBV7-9,CASSFGQLYNEQFF,TGTGCCAGCAGCTTCGGACAGCTTTACAATGAGCAGTTCTTC
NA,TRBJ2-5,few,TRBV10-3,CATDPGQETQYF,TGTGCCACAGATCCGGGGCAAGAGACCCAGTACTTC
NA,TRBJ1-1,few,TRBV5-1,CASSLGEGWGTEAFF,TGCGCCAGCAGCTTGGGGGAGGGATGGGGTACTGAAGCTTTCTTT
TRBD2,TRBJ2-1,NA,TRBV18,CASSPIYGLAGDNEQFF,TGTGCCAGCTCACCCATTTACGGACTAGCGGGAGACAATGAGCAGTTCTTC
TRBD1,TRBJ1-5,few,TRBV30,CAYRDSGYSNQPQHF,TGTGCCTACAGGGACAGCGGATATAGCAATCAGCCCCAGCATTTT
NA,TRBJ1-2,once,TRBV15,CATSRDIDRSRGYTF,TGTGCCACCAGCAGAGATATTGACAGGTCTCGTGGCTACACCTTC
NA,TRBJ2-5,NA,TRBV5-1,CASSLLGAETQYF,TGCGCCAGCAGCTTGTTAGGGGCAGAGACCCAGTACTTC
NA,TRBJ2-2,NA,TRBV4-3,CASSQEPSQNTGELFF,TGCGCCAGCAGCCAAGAACCCTCCCAAAACACCGGGGAGCTGTTTTTT
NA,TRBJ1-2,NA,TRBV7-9,CASSFSQFYGYTF,TGTGCCAGCAGTTTTAGTCAGTTCTATGGCTACACCTTC
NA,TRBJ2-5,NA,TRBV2,CASIEIETQYF,TGTGCCAGCATCGAGATAGAGACCCAGTACTTC
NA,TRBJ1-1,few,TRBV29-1,CSVKQLSMNTEAFF,TGCAGCGTTAAACAGCTATCGATGAACACTGAAGCTTTCTTT
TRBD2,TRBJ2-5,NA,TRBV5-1,CASSLGLARQETQYF,TGCGCCAGCAGCTTGGGACTAGCGAGGCAAGAGACCCAGTACTTC
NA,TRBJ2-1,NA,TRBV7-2,CASSLGGLYNEQFF,TGTGCCAGCAGCTTAGGCGGGCTGTACAATGAGCAGTTCTTC
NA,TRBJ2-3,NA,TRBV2,CASSETQAVDTQYF,TGTGCCAGCAGTGAGACCCAAGCAGTAGATACGCAGTATTTT
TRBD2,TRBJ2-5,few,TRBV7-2,CASSLNFAGGQETQYF,TGTGCCAGCAGCTTAAATTTTGCGGGGGGGCAGGAGACCCAGTACTTC
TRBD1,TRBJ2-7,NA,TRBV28,CASSFAGGGYEQYF,TGTGCCAGCAGTTTTGCAGGGGGCGGCTACGAGCAGTACTTC
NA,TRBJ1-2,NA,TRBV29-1,CSVRQLNYGYTF,TGCAGCGTTCGACAGCTAAACTATGGCTACACCTTC
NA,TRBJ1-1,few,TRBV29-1,CSVGSGNTEAFF,TGCAGCGTTGGTTCTGGGAACACTGAAGCTTTCTTT
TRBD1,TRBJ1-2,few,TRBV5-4,CASSLTGQGAYGYTF,TGTGCCAGCAGCTTGACGGGACAGGGGGCCTATGGCTACACCTTC
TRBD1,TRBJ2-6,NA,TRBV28,CASRPTGVRGANVLTF,TGTGCCAGCAGACCCACAGGGGTGCGAGGGGCCAACGTCCTGACTTTC
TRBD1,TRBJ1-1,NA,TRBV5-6,CASSFPDQGAEAFF,TGTGCCAGCAGCTTCCCCGACCAGGGGGCTGAAGCTTTCTTT
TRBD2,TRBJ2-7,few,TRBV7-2,CASSSLGSGANYEQYF,TGTGCCAGCAGCTCCTTGGGGAGCGGGGCGAACTACGAGCAGTACTTC
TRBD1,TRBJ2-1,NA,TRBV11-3,CASSPGQGITHEQFF,TGTGCCAGCAGTCCTGGACAGGGGATCACCCATGAGCAGTTCTTC
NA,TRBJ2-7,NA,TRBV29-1,CSFQGLRYEQYF,TGCAGTTTTCAGGGGTTACGCTACGAGCAGTACTTC
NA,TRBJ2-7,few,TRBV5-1,CASSLEGSYEQYF,TGCGCCAGCAGCCTGGAGGGGTCCTACGAGCAGTACTTC
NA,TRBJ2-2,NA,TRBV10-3,CAITRAANTGELFF,TGTGCCATCACGAGGGCGGCGAACACCGGGGAGCTGTTTTTT